The rows below give T cell receptor beta chains drawn from one sample of a study of blood T cell repertoires in COVID-19. Clones were read by immunoSEQ multiplex PCR, and TCRdb kept only the in-frame ones, dropping some. Among about 200,000 clones listed, approximately 85% were seen once. Sequencing was done on a sample of PBMCs or T cells enriched from blood (not recorded which). The receptors stem from a man aged 35 to 55 who had recovered from COVID-19. Each CDR3 is given with its conserved first and last residue. A D gene is named only where the DNA matches it firmly. Some rows mark clone size as missing; the rest say once, few, many or name a class of expanded clone.

V	D	size	J	CDR3	DNA
TRBV10-1	TRBD1	.	TRBJ2-1	CASSGQGFGLVDEQFF	TGCGCCAGCTCAGGACAGGGGTTCGGGCTTGTCGATGAGCAGTTCTTC
TRBV19	.	.	TRBJ2-1	CASSRLRQGLANEQFF	TGTGCCAGTAGTCGCCTACGCCAAGGACTGGCCAATGAGCAGTTCTTC
TRBV4-1	.	few	TRBJ2-7	CASSHPRWEGGLTLPYEQYF	TGCGCCAGCAGCCACCCGAGGTGGGAAGGCGGACTTACCTTACCCTACGAGCAGTACTTC
TRBV29-1	TRBD2	.	TRBJ2-3	CSAAGLADTDTQYF	TGCAGCGCAGCGGGACTAGCGGACACAGATACGCAGTATTTT
TRBV11-2	TRBD2	.	TRBJ2-4	CASSLVGTSGSRSKNIQYF	TGTGCCAGCAGCTTAGTAGGGACTAGCGGGAGTAGATCCAAAAACATTCAGTACTTC
TRBV12-5	.	.	TRBJ2-5	CASGHSGETQYF	TGTGCTAGTGGACACAGTGGGGAGACCCAGTACTTC
TRBV7-2	.	.	TRBJ1-1	CASSLHQGNTEAFF	TGTGCCAGCAGCTTACATCAGGGTAACACTGAAGCTTTCTTT
TRBV7-6	.	.	TRBJ1-2	CASSTRDKDGYTF	TGTGCCAGCAGCACCCGGGACAAGGATGGCTACACCTTC
TRBV30	TRBD2	few	TRBJ2-1	CAWSGLAVNNEQFF	TGTGCCTGGAGTGGACTAGCGGTTAACAATGAGCAGTTCTTC
TRBV6-2/TRBV6-3	.	once	TRBJ1-5	CASSYNREDQPQHF	TGTGCCAGCAGTTATAACAGGGAAGATCAGCCCCAGCATTTT
TRBV20-1	.	once	TRBJ1-1	CSALGLTEAFF	TGCAGTGCTCTCGGGTTAACTGAAGCTTTCTTT
TRBV4-3	TRBD1	.	TRBJ2-7	CASSQAGQGRQYF	TGCGCCAGCAGCCAAGCGGGACAGGGAAGGCAGTACTTC
TRBV5-6	.	.	TRBJ1-2	CASSSSPERYNYGYTF	TGTGCCAGCAGCTCATCCCCGGAGAGGTACAACTATGGCTACACCTTC
TRBV11-2	.	.	TRBJ1-4	CASSFSTANEKLFF	TGTGCCAGCAGCTTCTCGACAGCTAATGAAAAACTGTTTTTT
TRBV5-1	.	.	TRBJ1-3	CASSAASSVGNTIYF	TGCGCCAGCAGCGCGGCCTCCTCTGTTGGAAACACCATATATTTT
TRBV4-2	.	.	TRBJ1-6	CASSQEIQGYMNSPLHF	TGTGCCAGCAGCCAAGAAATACAGGGTTATATGAATTCACCCCTCCACTTT
TRBV6-5	.	.	TRBJ2-5	CASRGGETQYF	TGTGCCAGCAGGGGGGGAGAGACCCAGTACTTC
TRBV7-7	TRBD2	.	TRBJ2-3	CASSLRVSGRPSTDTQYF	TGTGCTAGCAGCTTGAGGGTTAGCGGGAGGCCGAGCACAGATACGCAGTATTTT
TRBV10-3	TRBD2	.	TRBJ2-1	CAISGGAGVEGNEQFF	TGTGCCATCAGTGGGGGAGCGGGAGTCGAGGGGAATGAGCAGTTCTTC
TRBV7-2	.	.	TRBJ2-2	CASSLDWISDTGELFF	TGTGCCAGCAGCTTGGACTGGATTTCGGACACCGGGGAGCTGTTTTTT
TRBV2	.	.	TRBJ1-4	CASSEAGSGNEKLFF	TGTGCCAGCAGTGAAGCGGGTTCGGGTAATGAAAAACTGTTTTTT
TRBV6-5	TRBD2	.	TRBJ2-7	CASSRYTGTTNEQYF	TGTGCCAGCAGTCGCTACACCGGGACTACAAACGAGCAGTACTTC
TRBV9	TRBD1	.	TRBJ2-7	CASSGDRRPYEQYF	TGTGCCAGCAGCGGGGACAGGCGACCCTACGAGCAGTACTTC
TRBV28	TRBD1	.	TRBJ1-1	CASRTGTGISEAFF	TGTGCCAGCAGGACCGGGACAGGGATATCTGAAGCTTTCTTT
TRBV28	TRBD1	.	TRBJ1-2	CATKPGGNNYGYTF	TGTGCCACCAAGCCAGGGGGCAATAACTATGGCTACACCTTC
TRBV4-3	.	.	TRBJ2-2	CASSQVHGELFF	TGCGCCAGCAGCCAAGTTCACGGGGAGCTGTTTTTT
TRBV21-1	.	.	TRBJ2-5	CASSKARGNLPLHQETQYF	TGTGCCAGCAGCAAAGCGAGGGGGAACTTACCCCTACACCAAGAGACCCAGTACTTC
TRBV19	.	.	TRBJ1-6	CASSIWSEDPESPLHF	TGTGCCAGTAGTATTTGGAGCGAAGACCCCGAGTCACCCCTCCACTTT
TRBV5-6	TRBD1	few	TRBJ2-2	CASSGQGKAGELFF	TGTGCCAGCAGCGGACAGGGGAAGGCCGGGGAGCTGTTTTTT
TRBV30	TRBD2	.	TRBJ2-1	CASLGLAGGTQFF	TGTGCCTCCCTCGGACTAGCGGGGGGAACCCAGTTCTTC
TRBV21-1	.	.	TRBJ2-6	CASSPRRDCSGANVLTF	TGTGCCAGCAGCCCCCGGAGGGATTGCTCTGGGGCCAACGTCCTGACTTTC
TRBV27	TRBD1	.	TRBJ1-5	CASTLTGSNQPQHF	TGTGCCAGCACCTTGACAGGGAGCAATCAGCCCCAGCATTTT